This T cell receptor (beta chain) was retrieved from a study of CD8 T cells in Susac syndrome. The CDR3 has 14 amino acids. Germline V CDR1 and CDR2: SQVTM, ANQGSEA. V trimming: 5 bases; J trimming: 5 bases; junction bases outside the gene matches: 8. Random hexamers were used to reverse transcribe an amount of roughly 0.45 to 1 ug RNA. TCRdb redid the calling of the immunoSEQ multiplex PCR reads with MiXCR, one entry per CDR3 protein. The profile shows about 200,000 distinct CDR3 sequences, roughly 96% of them singletons. This clonotype originated in a human donor with multiple sclerosis. Material for sequencing was CD4+ T cells from PBMCs. The chain couples TRBV29-1 to TRBJ1-4; 7 bases are a match to TRBD1. The CDR3 here is CSVYGDRENEKLFF. The CDR3 DNA is TGCAGCGTTTATGGGGACAGAGAAAATGAAAAACTGTTTTTT.